This T cell receptor (beta chain) was captured in a study of human T cells and chemical hapten exposure. Time point given: patch test 2, 6 weeks after DPC sensitization. Sample treatment: therapeutic diphenylcyclopropenone sensitization with weekly scalp DPC. Donors, patients with alopecia ranging from 18 to 70 years old and judged suitable for DPC, provided samples. TCRdb processed the RACE reads anew with MiXCR; each CDR3 protein has one entry. This table holds roughly 150,000 distinct CDR3 sequences, about 11% found once. The ends were cut back, 0 bases at V and 5 bases at J, with 14 bases in the middle. From germline, CDR1 is SGHRS and CDR2 YFSETQ. CDR3 length: 16 amino acids. Of note for this clonotype: Its antigen is unidentified.

Study-level points and caveats: TCRs whose frequency exceeded 1 in 1000 remained the same following DPC sensitization. Relative to control repertoires, expanded TCRs gave rise to significantly more large CDR3 similarity clusters.

This chain joins TRBV5-1 and TRBJ1-4, with D unresolved. This TCR came from a woman between 45 and 60 years old with alopecia areata. Some clones in this sample may be carry-over from other donors' samples. Sample: whole blood, taken in connection with sensitization to the hapten diphenylcyclopropenone (DPC). The CDR3 coding sequence is TGCGCCAGCAGCTTGGCCGGGAAACCTGGGAATGAAAAACTGTTTTTT. Its protein is CASSLAGKPGNEKLFF.